A selection of T cell receptor beta chains follows, all from one sample in a study of CD8 T cells in ankylosing spondylitis. TCRdb processed the 5' RACE reads anew with MiXCR; each CDR3 protein has one entry. Among about 300,000 distinct CDR3 sequences listed, under 14% were seen once. What was sequenced was blood, either unsorted or a sorted T cell fraction (not recorded which). The receptor set was obtained from a female donor with ankylosing spondylitis or in good health (not recorded which). Both conserved end residues are part of each CDR3. Each record gives: J gene, V gene, D gene, CDR3 protein. A D gene is named only where the DNA matches it firmly.

j_gene: TRBJ1-5; v_gene: TRBV5-5; d_gene: -; CDR3aa: CASSARKAGNQPQHF
j_gene: TRBJ1-1; v_gene: TRBV20-1; d_gene: -; CDR3aa: CSAREQPTMNTEAFF
j_gene: TRBJ2-6; v_gene: TRBV4-2; d_gene: -; CDR3aa: CASSPGQIGFGANVLTF
j_gene: TRBJ1-4; v_gene: TRBV10-3; d_gene: -; CDR3aa: CAISERTADEKLFF
j_gene: TRBJ2-1; v_gene: TRBV7-9; d_gene: -; CDR3aa: CASSPPWTEQFF
j_gene: TRBJ2-5; v_gene: TRBV28; d_gene: -; CDR3aa: CASSLDSVPQETQYF
j_gene: TRBJ2-2; v_gene: TRBV4-2; d_gene: -; CDR3aa: CASSQGSLRNSYGELFF
j_gene: TRBJ2-6; v_gene: TRBV5-1; d_gene: -; CDR3aa: CASSPRGQSGANVLTF
j_gene: TRBJ2-5; v_gene: TRBV12-3/TRBV12-4; d_gene: -; CDR3aa: CASSRRGSSPETQYF
j_gene: TRBJ2-2; v_gene: TRBV27; d_gene: TRBD2; CDR3aa: CASSPQTSGSFGTGELFF
j_gene: TRBJ1-1; v_gene: TRBV7-2; d_gene: -; CDR3aa: CASSSKTLNTEAFF
j_gene: TRBJ2-7; v_gene: TRBV11-2; d_gene: TRBD2; CDR3aa: CASSLQLAGGYEQYF
j_gene: TRBJ1-2; v_gene: TRBV5-1; d_gene: -; CDR3aa: CASSSGLGYGYTF
j_gene: TRBJ2-1; v_gene: TRBV29-1; d_gene: TRBD2; CDR3aa: CSVETWTSGSLNEQFF
j_gene: TRBJ1-1; v_gene: TRBV3-1; d_gene: -; CDR3aa: CASSQDLVLNTEAFF
j_gene: TRBJ2-5; v_gene: TRBV10-3; d_gene: -; CDR3aa: CAISESISQETQYF
j_gene: TRBJ2-7; v_gene: TRBV3-1; d_gene: -; CDR3aa: CASSQGNSYEQYF
j_gene: TRBJ1-3; v_gene: TRBV20-1; d_gene: -; CDR3aa: CSASQFSGNTIYF
j_gene: TRBJ2-1; v_gene: TRBV10-3; d_gene: TRBD2; CDR3aa: CAIAGGGRSNNEQFF
j_gene: TRBJ2-3; v_gene: TRBV5-1; d_gene: TRBD1; CDR3aa: CASSDRTGGSTDTQYF
j_gene: TRBJ2-3; v_gene: TRBV6-5; d_gene: -; CDR3aa: CASSYEGGTDTQYF
j_gene: TRBJ1-3; v_gene: TRBV27; d_gene: -; CDR3aa: CASSFGGGLVSGNTIYF
j_gene: TRBJ1-5; v_gene: TRBV12-3/TRBV12-4; d_gene: -; CDR3aa: CASSYRQAANQPQHF
j_gene: TRBJ2-1; v_gene: TRBV10-3; d_gene: TRBD2; CDR3aa: CAISESGVTGGPYNEQFF
j_gene: TRBJ2-2; v_gene: TRBV12-3/TRBV12-4; d_gene: TRBD2; CDR3aa: CASSLGRGGRVTGELFF
j_gene: TRBJ2-3; v_gene: TRBV28; d_gene: TRBD2; CDR3aa: CASSLGTKNTDTQYF